This is a list of T cell receptor beta chains from one sample in a study of blood T cell repertoires in COVID-19. The table came from immunoSEQ multiplex PCR; TCRdb's copy has only in-frame clones and leaves some out. The sample contains about 110,000 clones, about 85% of which appear only once. Sequenced: peripheral blood. The receptors here all came from a man aged 45-65 years with acute or convalescent COVID-19. Both conserved end residues are part of each CDR3. A D gene is named only where the DNA matches it firmly. The listing skips clone size in some rows; elsewhere it reads once, few, many or a size class.

>TRBV5-5|TRBJ1-2|TRBD1|NA
TGTGCCAGCAGCTTTTCAGGGGGTTATGGCTACACCTTC
CASSFSGGYGYTF
>TRBV2|TRBJ2-1|TRBD2|once
TGTGCCAGCAGTTCTAGCGGTTCGGCCTACAATGAGCAGTTCTTC
CASSSSGSAYNEQFF
>TRBV10-3|TRBJ1-6|TRBD1|NA
TGTGCCATCAGATACGCCGGGACAGGGGATTCACCCCTCCACTTT
CAIRYAGTGDSPLHF
>TRBV30|TRBJ1-3|NA|NA
TGTGCCTGGAGTGTACGAACAGGCTCTGGAAACACCATATATTTT
CAWSVRTGSGNTIYF
>TRBV18|TRBJ1-6|TRBD1|few
TGTGCCAGCTCACCACGGGGACTCCTGACAGGGGGCGAGGGTTCACCCCTCCACTTT
CASSPRGLLTGGEGSPLHF
>TRBV5-1|TRBJ1-3|NA|NA
TGCGCCAGCAGCTTGGAGGGGTCTGGAAACACCATATATTTT
CASSLEGSGNTIYF
>TRBV5-4|TRBJ2-3|NA|NA
TGTGCCAGCAGCTCCGGGCCTGGGACTCACGCCACAGATACGCAGTATTTT
CASSSGPGTHATDTQYF
>TRBV11-2|TRBJ2-1|TRBD2|NA
TGTGCCAGCAGTTTCGGACTAGCGGGGGGGCATAGCTCCTACAATGAGCAGTTCTTC
CASSFGLAGGHSSYNEQFF
>TRBV7-2|TRBJ2-7|NA|NA
TGTGCCAGCAGCAGTGACATGGGTCCCTACGAGCAGTACTTC
CASSSDMGPYEQYF
>TRBV2|TRBJ1-5|TRBD1|NA
TGTGCCAGCAGTACCCCTCCGGGACAGACTAGCAATCAGCCCCAGCATTTT
CASSTPPGQTSNQPQHF
>TRBV6-5|TRBJ2-3|NA|few
TGTGCCAGCGCCACAGTCCCTCGCTTTACAGATACGCAGTATTTT
CASATVPRFTDTQYF